What follows are 21 T cell receptor beta chains derived from one specimen sequenced in a study of immune evolution from preneoplasia to lung adenocarcinoma. Data came from immunoSEQ multiplex PCR; TCRdb stores just in-frame clones and leaves some out. The table lists a few thousand clones, roughly 80% of them singletons. Sequencing was carried out using FFPE minimally invasive lung adenocarcinoma tissue. These receptors were collected from a person aged 55-79 years with lung adenocarcinoma.

CDR3: CATYRGGTDTQYF. The CDR3 bases are TGTGCCACCTACAGGGGGGGAACAGATACGCAGTATTTT. The chain links TRBV6-1 to TRBJ2-3; D is possibly TRBD1 (8 bases). Trimming removed 10 bases from V and 3 bases from J, with 14 bases in between. The CDR3 loop spans 13 amino acids. Germline CDR1 and CDR2: MNHNS and SASEGT.

This clone turned up a few times. This sequence joins TRBV13 and TRBJ1-1; D is unclear. The CDR3 extends over 13 amino acids. V was trimmed by 5 bases and J by 7 bases, leaving 14 bases between them. The germline V gene has CDR1 PRHDT and CDR2 FYEKMQ (reference sequence). In DNA form, the CDR3 reads TGTGCCAGCAGCCTGGGCAGTGGAATTGAAGCTTTCTTT. Encoded protein: CASSLGSGIEAFF.

The chain uses TRBV28 and TRBJ1-2, with a tentative D call TRBD1 (6 bases). Germline V CDR1 and CDR2: MDHEN, SYDVKM. The CDR3 sequence is 14 residues long. Trimming stripped 7 bases from V and 4 bases from J, with 16 bases between. This chain's CDR3 is CASKFRQELYGYTF. The CDR3 coding sequence is TGTGCCAGCAAGTTTCGACAGGAACTCTATGGCTACACCTTC.

The chain is built from TRBV28 and TRBJ2-7; 7 bases are shared with TRBD1. From germline, CDR1 is MDHEN and CDR2 SYDVKM. V gave up 5 bases and J gave up 2 bases; unmatched junction bases: 9. This CDR3 comprises 15 residues. CDR3 sequence: CASSDGTDPTYEQYF. The CDR3 nucleotides are TGTGCCAGCAGTGACGGGACAGATCCCACCTACGAGCAGTACTTC.

This rearrangement joins TRBV19 to TRBJ1-2; D gene uncertain. The CDR3 sequence is 15 residues long. Trimming removed 4 bases from V and 0 bases from J, with 12 bases in between. The V gene's germline CDR1 is LNHDA and CDR2 SQIVND (reference sequence). Here the CDR3 reads CASSNMALSNYGYTF. Written as DNA, the CDR3 is TGTGCCAGTAGTAATATGGCGCTCTCTAACTATGGCTACACCTTC.

The chain links TRBV4-2 to TRBJ2-1, with TRBD2 identical over 9 bases. This CDR3 contains 18 residues. J gave up 5 bases and V 0 bases, and 11 bases lay outside the gene matches. CDR1 is LGHNA, CDR2 YNFKEQ, per germline. CDR3 in amino acids: CASSQDSLAGEPNNEQFF. DNA for the CDR3: TGTGCCAGCAGCCAAGATTCTTTAGCGGGGGAGCCAAACAATGAGCAGTTCTTC.

This clone was seen more than once but under ten times. In DNA form, the CDR3 reads TGTGCCAGCAGCCAAGAATGGCGGGGGGACACAGATACGCAGTATTTT. This codes for CASSQEWRGDTDTQYF. The chain uses TRBV4-2 and TRBJ2-3; TRBD2 matches at 8 bases. The trim removed 0 bases at V and 2 bases at J, leaving 4 bases unmatched. The CDR3 spans 16 residues. The germline CDR1 and CDR2 sequences are LGHNA and YNFKEQ.

The chain joins TRBV19 to TRBJ1-1, with D possibly TRBD1 on 6 matching bases. The CDR3 has 14 amino acids. Germline-derived CDR1 and CDR2 are LNHDA and SQIVND (reference sequence). V was trimmed by 3 bases and J by 1 base, leaving 9 bases between them. CDR3 sequence reads: CASSIGQPNTEAFF. DNA of the CDR3: TGTGCCAGTAGTATTGGACAGCCGAACACTGAAGCTTTCTTT. The full variable domain, with the rest looked up from reference TRBV19 and TRBJ1-1, is DGGITQSPKYLFRKEGQNVTLSCEQNLNHDAMYWYRQDPGQGLRLIYYSQIVNDFQKGDIAEGYSVSREKKESFPLTVTSAQKNPTAFYLCASSIGQPNTEAFFGQGTRLTVV.

This clone came up a few times. This CDR3 reads CASSGTTGDTEAFF. CDR3 DNA sequence: TGTGCCAGCAGCGGTACGACAGGGGATACTGAAGCTTTCTTT. The chain couples TRBV7-9 to TRBJ1-1; 8 positions agree with TRBD1. The junction had 7 bases not matched to a gene; V was cut back by 5 bases and J by 5 bases. Germline V gene lookup returns CDR1 SEHNR and CDR2 FQNEAQ (reference sequence). The CDR3 extends over 14 amino acids.

The chain couples TRBV18 to TRBJ2-7; unclear D gene. This CDR3 contains 14 residues. The germline V gene encodes CDR1 KGHSH and CDR2 LQKENI. Trimming shortened V by 4 bases and J by 5 bases, and 15 bases separated the two germline ends. CDR3: CASSHPVVPHEQYF. CDR3 nucleotide sequence: TGTGCCAGCTCACACCCAGTCGTTCCCCACGAGCAGTACTTC.

J is TRBJ2-6 and V is TRBV28, with D possibly TRBD1 on 7 matching bases. Trimming took off 2 bases at V and 3 bases at J, with 17 bases between the two ends. This CDR3 is built from 18 residues. Germline CDR1 reads MDHEN; CDR2 reads SYDVKM. The CDR3 reads CASSLAGRGAFGANVLTF. The CDR3 DNA reads TGTGCCAGCAGTTTAGCAGGCAGGGGGGCGTTTGGGGCCAACGTCCTGACTTTC.

The chain uses TRBV30 and TRBJ2-7; D is unclear. This CDR3 has 13 amino acids. Germline V gives CDR1 GTSNPN, CDR2 SVGIG (reference sequence). Trimming took 0 bases from V and 1 from J, leaving 7 bases between them. For the CDR3, the DNA is TGTGCCTGGAGTGTAGCCAGTTCCTACGAGCAGTACTTC. Its protein product is CAWSVASSYEQYF.

This clone was recorded once. The chain combines TRBV10-3 with TRBJ1-2; 9 bases align to TRBD1. Germline V lookup: CDR1 ENHRY, CDR2 SYGVKD. The CDR3 has 14 amino acids. V shed 11 bases, J shed 6 bases, and the junction held 13 bases outside the gene matches. As DNA, the CDR3 is TGTGCCGTACACCGGACAGGGGATCGTGATGGCTACACCTTC. This gives the protein CAVHRTGDRDGYTF.

The chain joins TRBV7-9 to TRBJ1-2; perhaps TRBD1 as D (5 bases). CDR3 length equals 12 residues. V lost 8 bases and J 3 bases, leaving 10 bases between the germline ends. In germline, CDR1 is SEHNR, CDR2 FQNEAQ (reference sequence). This CDR3 is CASSGGDYGYTF. DNA for the CDR3: TGTGCCAGCTCCGGGGGGGACTATGGCTACACCTTC.

The chain couples TRBV30 to TRBJ1-4; D is unclear. Germline V lookup: CDR1 GTSNPN, CDR2 SVGIG (reference sequence). Trimming pared 2 bases from V and 0 bases from J, leaving 4 bases between. CDR3 length: 13 residues. DNA for the CDR3: TGTGCCTGGAGTCGGACAACTAATGAAAAACTGTTTTTT. Residues: CAWSRTTNEKLFF.

The chain is built from TRBV6-5 and TRBJ1-2, with D possibly being TRBD1 (5 bases). The CDR3 runs 14 residues. Germline V gene sequence: CDR1 MNHEY, CDR2 SVGAGI. Trimming shortened V by 6 bases and J by 4 bases, and 15 bases separated the two germline ends. CDR3 sequence reads: CASRRLGVAYGYTF. Written as DNA, the CDR3 is TGTGCCAGCAGGAGACTAGGGGTTGCCTATGGCTACACCTTC.

This chain uses TRBV2 with TRBJ2-1; D possibly corresponds to TRBD1 (5 bases). Deletions cut 6 bases from V and 4 bases from J, with 7 bases between. Germline V gene sequence: CDR1 SNHLY, CDR2 FYNNEI. The CDR3 has 12 amino acids. CDR3 sequence reads: CASSRQYNEQFF. The CDR3 DNA follows: TGTGCCAGCAGCCGACAGTACAATGAGCAGTTCTTC.

On this clone itself: The germline gene is not matched at one end of the junction; a read error may be the cause. The V and J genes are TRBV2 and TRBJ2-2, with D uncertain. Germline V gene sequence: CDR1 SNHLY, CDR2 FYNNEI. The CDR3 covers 14 residues. DNA for the CDR3: TGTGCCAGCAGTGACGAAGGGAACCCCGGGGAGCTGTTTTTT. This sequence encodes CASSDEGNPGELFF.

This chain connects TRBV11-2 to TRBJ1-2; TRBD1 agrees at 7 bases. V shed 5 bases, J shed 3 bases, and the junction held 6 bases outside the gene matches. This CDR3 is built from 14 residues. Germline V gene data show CDR1 as SGHAT and CDR2 as FQNNGV. This CDR3 reads CASSLGQRHYGYTF. CDR3 nucleotide sequence: TGTGCCAGCAGCCTGGGACAGCGCCACTATGGCTACACCTTC.

This clone was detected only a few times. The V gene is TRBV5-1, the J gene TRBJ2-3; 7 bases match TRBD1. The length of the CDR3 is 14 residues. Germline V gives CDR1 SGHRS, CDR2 YFSETQ. With V trimmed by 4 bases and J by 9 bases, 11 bases remained unmatched. The CDR3 loop reads CASSTRQGTSTQYF. In DNA, the CDR3 is TGCGCCAGCAGCACCAGACAGGGAACAAGCACGCAGTATTTT.

DNA of the CDR3: TGCGCCAGCAGCCAAGTGGCAGGGGGCACCGGGGAGCTGTTTTTT. It translates to CASSQVAGGTGELFF. The chain joins TRBV4-1 to TRBJ2-2, with 7 positions matching TRBD1. J gave up 4 bases and V 1 base, and 3 bases lay outside the gene matches. The CDR3 extends over 15 amino acids. Germline V gene lookup returns CDR1 MGHRA and CDR2 YSYEKL.